The T cell receptor beta chain described here comes from a study of T cells in Graves' hyperthyroidism and ophthalmopathy. What was amplified from RNA transcripts were TCR beta CDR3 regions. In the first-round RT-PCR of the TCR CDR3, the HTBI primer set was used. MiXCR, applied by TCRdb to the multiplex PCR reads, yields one record per CDR3 protein. The sample shows roughly 200,000 distinct CDR3 sequences, around a sixth of them seen only once. Germline V gives CDR1 SQVTM, CDR2 ANQGSEA. Trimming stripped 4 bases from V and 8 bases from J, with 15 bases between. The CDR3 is made up of 13 amino acids. Uncontrolled infection, other autoimmune disease, pregnancy or lactation led to exclusion. PBMCs stemmed from approximately 9.1 ml fresh peripheral blood. In the case of this clonotype: Its specificity is unknown.

Broader study findings: The model foresaw ophthalmopathy a median around 6.8 months prior to onset. The blood repertoire included most of the expanded thyroid clonotypes above 0.001.

The source material was blood. This TCR derives from a woman in her fifties or sixties with Graves' hyperthyroidism. The chain joins TRBV29-1 to TRBJ1-5, with unresolved D. For the CDR3, the DNA is TGCAGCGTTGGAAACAGCTTCGAGGAGCCCCAGCATTTT. Amino acids: CSVGNSFEEPQHF.